A single sample is the source of the 20 T cell receptor beta chains below, sequenced in a study of blood T cell repertoires in COVID-19. Some clones are missing from TCRdb's copy, which holds only in-frame ones; the method was immunoSEQ multiplex PCR. The table lists roughly 190,000 clones, approximately 86% of them singletons, with 0.95% to 1.3% in the top ten. The sequencing sample was made of peripheral blood. These receptors originate from a man aged 25-40 years with acute or convalescent COVID-19.

This chain joins TRBV7-6 and TRBJ2-5; 12 nucleotides line up with TRBD2. With 5 bases clipped from V and 5 bases from J, the junction kept 6 bases outside the gene matches. Germline V gene sequence: CDR1 SGHVS, CDR2 FNYEAQ. This CDR3 has 15 amino acids. Here the CDR3 reads CASSKTSGGRETQYF. The CDR3 DNA reads TGTGCCAGCAGCAAGACTAGCGGGGGTCGGGAGACCCAGTACTTC.

V gene TRBV6-1 combines with J gene TRBJ1-4, with D unclear. V gave up 3 bases and J gave up 2 bases, with 4 bases separating them. Germline V lookup: CDR1 MNHNS, CDR2 SASEGT. The CDR3 loop spans 13 amino acids. The CDR3 nucleotides are TGTGCCAGCAGTGACAGGACTAATGAAAAACTGTTTTTT. It codes for CASSDRTNEKLFF.

This chain connects TRBV10-1 to TRBJ2-2; D unresolved. The CDR3 loop spans 13 amino acids. CDR1 and CDR2 from the germline V gene are WNHNN and SYGVQD (reference sequence). Trimming left V 2 bases short and J 8 bases short, with 9 bases between. This CDR3 is CASSELWLGELFF. DNA of the CDR3: TGCGCCAGCAGTGAGCTTTGGCTGGGGGAGCTGTTTTTT.

The CDR3 protein is CSVTVGGFGNQPQHF. The DNA of the CDR3 is TGCAGCGTTACTGTCGGGGGGTTTGGCAATCAGCCCCAGCATTTT. This chain links TRBV29-1 with TRBJ1-5; possible D gene TRBD1, 5 bases. This CDR3 is built from 15 residues. Trimming removed 5 bases at V and 2 bases at J, with 16 bases between. CDR1 SQVTM and CDR2 ANQGSEA come from the germline V gene. The variable domain in full, completed from reference TRBV29-1 and TRBJ1-5, reads SAVISQKPSRDICQRGTSLTIQCQVDSQVTMMFWYRQQPGQSLTLIATANQGSEATYESGFVIDKFPISRPNLTFSTLTVSNMSPEDSSIYLCSVTVGGFGNQPQHFGDGTRLSIL.

This chain connects TRBV6-2 or TRBV6-3 to TRBJ2-1, with TRBD2 as a possible D gene (6 bases). Deletions cut 2 bases from V and 12 bases from J, with 23 bases between. From germline, CDR1 is MNHEY and CDR2 SVGEGT. This CDR3 has 16 residues. CDR3 bases: TGTGCCAGCAGTTACGGGGTTAGCGCCCATGTGGGGGGGCAGTTCTTC. Its translation is CASSYGVSAHVGGQFF.

In its sample, this clone was seen once. The chain carries TRBV28 and TRBJ1-1, with unresolved D. This CDR3 has 14 residues. The germline V gene encodes CDR1 MDHEN and CDR2 SYDVKM. Trimming pared 3 bases from V and 5 bases from J, leaving 13 bases between. The CDR3 DNA is TGTGCCAGCAGTTTTAGACTGGCGGGGACTGAAGCTTTCTTT. Encoded protein: CASSFRLAGTEAFF.

A few counts support this clone. The chain has TRBV3-1 (or the pseudogene TRBV3-2) and TRBJ1-3; perhaps TRBD1 as D (6 bases). The CDR3 is 16 residues long. Germline V lookup: CDR1 LGHDT, CDR2 YNNKEL (reference sequence). The V end lost 1 base, the J end lost 0 bases, and 10 bases lay between the germline ends. The CDR3 DNA follows: TGTGCCAGCAGCCAAGTTAGGGGGAGCTCTGGAAACACCATATATTTT. Protein product: CASSQVRGSSGNTIYF.

This clone was found a few times. V usage is TRBV15 and J usage is TRBJ1-2; 8 positions match TRBD1. Germline V CDR1 and CDR2: LNHNV, YYDKDF (reference sequence). J was trimmed by 7 bases and V by 1 base; bases with no gene match: 8. The CDR3 spans 15 residues. CDR3 coding DNA: TGTGCCACCAGCAGAGTGGGGAGAGGACAGGGTGGCTACACCTTC. Amino acids: CATSRVGRGQGGYTF.

V gene TRBV16 combines with J gene TRBJ1-3; D is ambiguous. The CDR3 loop spans 14 amino acids. The V end was cut by 1 base, the J end by 4 bases, with 8 bases between. Germline CDR1 and CDR2: KGHSY and FQNENV. The CDR3 bases are TGTGCCAGCAGCCAATATCTACTCGGAAACACCATATATTTT. It translates to CASSQYLLGNTIYF.

The gene calls are TRBV11-3 and TRBJ1-3, with D unclear. The CDR3 extends over 12 amino acids. The V gene's germline CDR1 is SGHNT and CDR2 YENEEA. Deletions cut 5 bases from V and 2 bases from J, with 4 bases between. This CDR3 reads CASSTAGNTIYF. CDR3 nucleotides: TGTGCCAGCAGCACAGCTGGAAACACCATATATTTT.

This chain uses TRBV30 with TRBJ1-2, with TRBD1 matching 8 bases. V lost 3 bases and J lost 7; bases outside the gene matches: 7. This CDR3 comprises 13 residues. Germline V gene lookup returns CDR1 GTSNPN and CDR2 SVGIG (reference sequence). The CDR3 reads CAWRVAGGSGYTF. CDR3 coding DNA: TGTGCCTGGAGGGTGGCAGGGGGCAGTGGCTACACCTTC.

The chain recombines TRBV2 with TRBJ2-7; no clear D gene. This CDR3 region has 12 residues. V was clipped by 8 bases and J by 3 bases, with 11 bases between them. Germline V lookup: CDR1 SNHLY, CDR2 FYNNEI. The CDR3 loop is CASYNGGYEQYF. The CDR3 bases are TGTGCCAGCTACAACGGCGGCTACGAGCAGTACTTC.

A single count supports this clone. The CDR3 sequence: CASSLRGQGVSEQYF. The CDR3 bases are TGTGCCAGCAGCTTACGGGGACAGGGAGTCTCCGAGCAGTACTTC. The chain uses TRBV7-9 and TRBJ2-7; 9 nucleotides align to TRBD1. Germline assignment: CDR1 SEHNR and CDR2 FQNEAQ (reference sequence). The CDR3 extends over 15 amino acids. Losses at the gene ends were 2 bases for V and 6 bases for J; bases not matched to a gene: 8.

CDR3 in DNA: TGTGCCAGCAGCCGTTCGGCAGGGGAAGAGACCCAGTACTTC. Its protein is CASSRSAGEETQYF. The chain carries TRBV6-5 and TRBJ2-5, with TRBD1 as a possible D gene (6 bases). V lost 6 bases, J lost 3 bases, and 14 bases lay in between. Germline assignment: CDR1 MNHEY and CDR2 SVGAGI. CDR3 length: 14 amino acids.

This rearrangement joins TRBV3-1 (or the pseudogene TRBV3-2) to TRBJ1-1; D remains unclear. V lost 0 bases, J lost 11 bases, and 28 bases lay in between. In germline, CDR1 is LGHDT, CDR2 YNNKEL (reference sequence). The CDR3 loop spans 18 amino acids. The CDR3 reads CASSQDYMNNRPPTPAFF. For the CDR3, the DNA is TGTGCCAGCAGCCAAGATTATATGAACAATCGTCCCCCGACACCGGCTTTCTTT.

J is TRBJ1-3 and V is TRBV2; D is uncertain. V shed 6 bases and J shed 1 base, with 7 bases lying between them. Germline values: CDR1 SNHLY, CDR2 FYNNEI. The CDR3 covers 13 residues. CDR3 amino acids: CASRQLSGNTIYF. The CDR3 DNA sequence: TGTGCCAGCAGACAGCTATCTGGAAACACCATATATTTT.

V and J are TRBV13 and TRBJ2-1; D ambiguous. The CDR3 loop spans 15 amino acids. The V gene's germline CDR1 is PRHDT and CDR2 FYEKMQ (reference sequence). V was shortened by 5 bases and J by 8 bases, with 19 bases between the two germline ends. CDR3 nucleotides: TGTGCCAGCAGCACCCCGACTGGTCCGGCGGATGAGCAGTTCTTC. It yields the protein CASSTPTGPADEQFF. Full variable domain (missing parts from reference TRBV13 and TRBJ2-1): AAGVIQSPRHLIKEKRETATLKCYPIPRHDTVYWYQQGPGQDPQFLISFYEKMQSDKGSIPDRFSAQQFSDYHSELNMSSLELGDSALYFCASSTPTGPADEQFFGPGTRLTVL.

The J gene is TRBJ2-7, the V gene TRBV6-5; the D gene is possibly TRBD2 (6 bases). The CDR3 is 14 amino acids. Germline CDR1 MNHEY, CDR2 SVGAGI. Trimming took 5 bases from V and 3 from J, leaving 14 bases between them. CDR3 in amino acids: CASSPRDSSYEQYF. The CDR3 DNA reads TGTGCCAGCAGTCCCCGGGACTCCAGCTACGAGCAGTACTTC.

V and J are TRBV2 and TRBJ2-7, with D possibly TRBD1 on 5 matching bases. The CDR3 sequence is 14 residues long. V gave up 8 bases and J gave up 2 bases, with 16 bases separating them. Germline values: CDR1 SNHLY, CDR2 FYNNEI. CDR3 in amino acids: CASQERQMTYEQYF. The CDR3 DNA follows: TGTGCCAGCCAAGAGAGACAGATGACCTACGAGCAGTACTTC.

This chain uses TRBV3-1 (or the pseudogene TRBV3-2) with TRBJ2-1; a weak D match, TRBD2 (6 bases). Germline V gene sequence: CDR1 LGHDT, CDR2 YNNKEL (reference sequence). V was cut by 3 bases and J by 6 bases, with 18 bases left in between. The CDR3 extends over 16 amino acids. CDR3 coding DNA: TGTGCCAGCAGCCATTTGCAGGGTTTCGGGGGCAATGAGCAGTTCTTC. Translating it yields CASSHLQGFGGNEQFF.